This TCR beta chain is drawn from a study of T cell responses to AZD1222 COVID-19 vaccine. The data were produced by immunoSEQ multiplex PCR, yet TCRdb's version contains in-frame clones alone and is incomplete. The sample contains around 120,000 clones, 90% to 95% of which appear only once. Concerning this clone: The antigen is unknown.

Trimming shortened V by 0 bases and J by 3 bases, and 7 bases separated the two germline ends. The CDR3 runs to 13 residues. CDR1 SGHNT and CDR2 YYREEE come from the germline V gene (reference sequence). Overall study results and limits: All repertoire sampling was performed exclusively after the peak T cell response.

This chain links TRBV5-4 with TRBJ2-7; D gene uncertain. This TCR derives from an adult in good health. This specimen was peripheral blood, taken on day 0 of AZD1222 vaccination. The CDR3 loop is CASSLDSFYEQYF. CDR3 nucleotides: TGTGCCAGCAGCTTGGACAGCTTCTACGAGCAGTACTTC.